This TCR beta chain was identified during a study of cytomegalovirus exposure and HLA in healthy donors. This clone was recorded a few times. Germline CDR1 MDHEN, CDR2 SYDVKM. CDR3 size: 17 residues. Trimming removed 1 base at V and 0 bases at J, with 13 bases between. Researchers ran the PCR with 60 Vbeta and 13 Jbeta primers. TCRdb keeps only in-frame clones here, not all; method: immunoSEQ multiplex PCR. This sample has roughly 130,000 clones, with about 80% found just once. The V call is TRBV28, the J call TRBJ1-3; weak D call: TRBD1 (5 bases). This clonotype originated in a man in his forties in good health and CMV-seronegative. Sequencing was carried out using PBMCs. The CDR3 bases are TGTGCCAGCAGTTTATCGACAGTCCTCTCCTCTGGAAACACCATATATTTT. Protein product: CASSLSTVLSSGNTIYF.